The 27 T cell receptor beta chains reported below all come from one sample, sequenced in a study of vaccination effects on CD4 cells after COVID-19. The antigens of these receptors remain unknown. Clones were sequenced by immunoSEQ multiplex PCR, and TCRdb holds only the in-frame ones, with some missing. The sample includes approximately 54,000 clones, 65% to 90% of them seen just once. In the ViraFEST assay, antigen-specific CD4+ clonotypes were identified by expansion after peptide-pool stimulation. Culturing for more than 9 days preceded CD4+ T cell isolation. The sequenced sample was CD4+ T cells from PBMCs cultured with HCoV-229E spike peptides, obtained before COVID-19 vaccination. The receptors were gathered from a human donor who received a COVID-19 vaccine.

The chain recombines TRBV3-1 (or the pseudogene TRBV3-2) with TRBJ2-3, with D hard to call. From germline, CDR1 is LGHDT and CDR2 YNNKEL (reference sequence). The CDR3 consists of 15 residues. The germline V and J ends were trimmed by 4 bases and 2 bases, with 13 bases remaining between them. This chain's CDR3 is CASSLQTAPTDTQYF. In DNA, the CDR3 is TGTGCCAGCAGCCTTCAGACGGCGCCCACAGATACGCAGTATTTT.

V gene TRBV4-1 combines with J gene TRBJ2-5; 11 bases are shared with TRBD2. J gave up 5 bases and V 4 bases, and 12 bases lay outside the gene matches. The CDR3 runs to 17 residues. Germline CDR1 reads MGHRA; CDR2 reads YSYEKL. The CDR3 region is CASSPRPLAGDLETQYF. DNA for the CDR3: TGCGCCAGCAGCCCACGGCCACTAGCGGGGGACCTGGAGACCCAGTACTTC.

The chain uses TRBV5-1 and TRBJ1-2; D remains ambiguous. The CDR3 has 13 amino acids. Germline values: CDR1 SGHRS, CDR2 YFSETQ. V lost 3 bases to trimming and J lost 4 bases, with 10 bases between them. CDR3 DNA sequence: TGCGCCAGCAGCTATGACACCTCCTATGGCTACACCTTC. Translated: CASSYDTSYGYTF. The whole variable domain, filled in from reference TRBV5-1 and TRBJ1-2, reads KAGVTQTPRYLIKTRGQQVTLSCSPISGHRSVSWYQQTPGQGLQFLFEYFSETQRNKGNFPGRFSGRQFSNSRSEMNVSTLELGDSALYLCASSYDTSYGYTFGSGTRLTVV.

The gene calls are TRBV12-1 and TRBJ1-2; TRBD1, the table's D call, was not compared with the DNA. TRBV12-1 has pseudogene status. The CDR3 runs to 15 residues. The CDR3 DNA reads TGTGCCAGCAGCCCAGTAGGGACAGATAACTATGGCTACACCTTC. Translation gives CASSPVGTDNYGYTF.

CDR3 DNA sequence: TGTGCCAGTAGCCCTCTCGGACAGGGTGACTATGGCTACACCTTC. Its protein product is CASSPLGQGDYGYTF. The chain employs TRBV19 and TRBJ1-2; 8 positions agree with TRBD1. The trim removed 6 bases at V and 3 bases at J, leaving 9 bases unmatched. Per germline, CDR1 LNHDA and CDR2 SQIVND (reference sequence). There are 15 residues in the CDR3.

This clone has just a few counts. The chain has TRBV6-6 and TRBJ1-3; no clear D gene. From germline, CDR1 is MNHNY and CDR2 SVGAGI (reference sequence). Trimming removed 2 bases at V and 0 bases at J, with 8 bases between. The CDR3 consists of 15 residues. The CDR3 region has the DNA TGTGCCAGCAGTTACGGGGAAACCTCTGGAAACACCATATATTTT. Residues: CASSYGETSGNTIYF.

This clone was seen once. The chain links TRBV5-5 to TRBJ1-5; D remains ambiguous. The germline V and J ends were trimmed by 1 base and 0 bases, with 8 bases remaining between them. Looked up from germline, CDR1 is SGHKS and CDR2 is YYEKEE (reference sequence). This CDR3 contains 15 residues. CDR3 sequence (DNA): TGTGCCAGCAGCTTGTTAACAGCTAGCAATCAGCCCCAGCATTTT. It specifies CASSLLTASNQPQHF.

The chain carries TRBV7-8 and TRBJ2-2; 7 nucleotides align to TRBD1. This CDR3 has 15 amino acids. The J segment lost 1 base and the V segment lost 1 base, leaving 0 bases of the junction unmatched. From germline, CDR1 is SGHVS and CDR2 FQNEAQ. For the CDR3, the DNA is TGTGCCAGCAGCTTAGGGGACAGGAACACCGGGGAGCTGTTTTTT. Translation gives CASSLGDRNTGELFF.

The chain carries TRBV7-9 and TRBJ2-1; 9 nucleotides line up with TRBD2. The germline V gene encodes CDR1 SEHNR and CDR2 FQNEAQ (reference sequence). The CDR3 sequence is 16 residues long. V dropped 4 bases and J dropped 6; count of bases not matched to a gene: 10. The CDR3 DNA is TGTGCCAGCAGCTCCAGGTACGCGGGGGGGAGCAATGAGCAGTTCTTC. Translation gives CASSSRYAGGSNEQFF.

V is TRBV6-4 and J is TRBJ2-7; a weak D match, TRBD1 (5 bases). The CDR3 is 16 residues long. Trimming left V 4 bases short and J 2 bases short, with 18 bases between. The V gene's germline CDR1 is MRHNA and CDR2 SNTAGT. CDR3 DNA: TGTGCCAGCAGTGCTACAGAATTGGGGCCTACCTACGAGCAGTACGTC. Protein product: CASSATELGPTYEQYV.

The chain carries TRBV6-4 and TRBJ1-4; D gene unclear. Trimming removed 3 bases at V and 5 bases at J, with 13 bases between. The germline CDR1 and CDR2 sequences are MRHNA and SNTAGT. The CDR3 runs to 15 residues. The DNA for the CDR3 is TGTGCCAGCAGTGAGTCGGCCTTCGGGAATGAAAAACTGTTTTTT. Translated: CASSESAFGNEKLFF.

This clone appeared a single time. The chain has TRBV3-1 (or the pseudogene TRBV3-2) and TRBJ1-4; D unresolved. Germline CDR1 is LGHDT and CDR2 is YNNKEL (reference sequence). This CDR3 is 12 amino acids long. Trimming removed 1 base from V and 8 bases from J, with 5 bases in between. CDR3 protein: CASSQVSEKLFF. The CDR3 nucleotides are TGTGCCAGCAGCCAAGTATCAGAAAAACTGTTTTTT.

This chain connects TRBV5-6 to TRBJ2-3; D remains ambiguous. This CDR3 comprises 15 residues. V lost 2 bases, J lost 2 bases, and 12 bases lay in between. Germline CDR1 SGHDT, CDR2 YYEEEE. In nucleotides, the CDR3 is TGTGCCAGCAGCTTCCGGGCCCGGACCACAGATACGCAGTATTTT. Protein: CASSFRARTTDTQYF.

CDR3 in amino acids: CAWSARGNSGNTIYF. As DNA, the CDR3 is TGTGCCTGGAGTGCGCGGGGCAACTCTGGAAACACCATATATTTT. This chain uses TRBV30 with TRBJ1-3; possibly TRBD1 for D (5 bases). V was cut by 1 base and J by 0 bases, with 10 bases left in between. Germline lookup yields CDR1 GTSNPN and CDR2 SVGIG (reference sequence). CDR3 length: 15 amino acids. The whole variable domain, remainder taken from reference TRBV30 and TRBJ1-3, is SQTIHQWPATLVQPVGSPLSLECTVEGTSNPNLYWYRQAAGRGLQLLFYSVGIGQISSEVPQNLSASRPQDRQFILSSKKLLLSDSGFYLCAWSARGNSGNTIYFGEGSWLTVV.

This chain connects TRBV5-6 to TRBJ2-7; 7 bases map to TRBD1. Unmatched junction bases numbered 6, after V lost 3 bases and J lost 0 bases. CDR1 and CDR2 from the germline V gene are SGHDT and YYEEEE. This CDR3 region has 15 residues. In nucleotides, the CDR3 is TGTGCCAGCAGCTCGCTTGGGGACAGCTCCTACGAGCAGTACGTC. It specifies CASSSLGDSSYEQYV.

The V call is TRBV7-9, the J call TRBJ2-2; 7 positions match TRBD2. The CDR3 is 15 residues long. Per germline, CDR1 SEHNR and CDR2 FQNEAQ (reference sequence). J lost 4 bases, V lost 2 bases, and 4 bases had no gene match. CDR3 in amino acids: CASSLSGAVTGELFF. The DNA of the CDR3 is TGTGCCAGCAGCTTAAGCGGGGCTGTCACCGGGGAGCTGTTTTTT.

The CDR3 spells CATSDSGQGWNQPQHF. The CDR3 nucleotides read TGTGCCACCAGTGACTCGGGACAGGGCTGGAATCAGCCCCAGCATTTT. The J gene is TRBJ1-5, the V gene TRBV24-1, with 9 nucleotides matching TRBD1. Germline CDR1 and CDR2: KGHDR and SFDVKD. The CDR3 is 16 residues long. V lost 4 bases and J lost 4; bases outside the gene matches: 7.

The rearrangement links TRBV10-2 to TRBJ2-6; D is undetermined. Germline CDR1 reads WSHSY; CDR2 reads SAAADI. V was cut by 7 bases and J by 2 bases, with 6 bases left in between. The CDR3 runs to 13 residues. CDR3 protein: CASINAGANVLTF. The CDR3 DNA reads as TGCGCCAGCATTAACGCTGGGGCCAACGTCCTGACTTTC.

V and J are TRBV15 and TRBJ2-2, with D uncertain. V was shortened by 2 bases and J by 6 bases, with 7 bases between the two germline ends. The CDR3 spans 13 residues. The V gene's germline CDR1 is LNHNV and CDR2 YYDKDF (reference sequence). In DNA, the CDR3 is TGTGCCACCAGCAGAACGCGCCCCGGGGAGCTGTTTTTT. This encodes CATSRTRPGELFF.

V usage is TRBV15 and J usage is TRBJ1-4, with 8 bases fitting TRBD1. The germline V gene has CDR1 LNHNV and CDR2 YYDKDF (reference sequence). The CDR3 is made up of 16 amino acids. With V trimmed by 0 bases and J by 3 bases, 3 bases remained unmatched. CDR3 coding DNA: TGTGCCACCAGCAGAGATCAGGGGGCAGCTAATGAAAAACTGTTTTTT. Translating it yields CATSRDQGAANEKLFF.

The rearrangement links TRBV3-1 (or the pseudogene TRBV3-2) to TRBJ1-5, with D hard to call. Per the germline V gene, CDR1 is LGHDT and CDR2 is YNNKEL (reference sequence). This CDR3 has 13 residues. Between the trimmed V and J ends, which lost 2 bases and 4 bases, there was a span of 6 bases. The CDR3 nucleotides read TGTGCCAGCAGCCAACACCCTAATCAGCCCCAGCATTTT. It is translated as CASSQHPNQPQHF.

This CDR3 reads CASSSDTNYEQYV. The CDR3 DNA is TGTGCCAGCAGCTCAGACACTAACTACGAGCAGTACGTC. V usage is TRBV7-8 and J usage is TRBJ2-7; D not certain. This CDR3 is built from 13 residues. V gave up 4 bases and J gave up 3 bases, with 10 bases separating them. The germline V gene encodes CDR1 SGHVS and CDR2 FQNEAQ.

This chain uses TRBV6-5 with TRBJ1-1; TRBD1 agrees at 7 bases. Germline values: CDR1 MNHEY, CDR2 SVGAGI. J was trimmed by 4 bases and V by 4 bases; bases with no gene match: 6. This CDR3 region has 14 residues. The CDR3: CASSLTGSSTEAFF. CDR3 coding DNA: TGTGCCAGCAGTTTGACAGGGAGTTCCACTGAAGCTTTCTTT.

The chain links TRBV3-1 (or the pseudogene TRBV3-2) to TRBJ2-4; D might be TRBD2 (6 bases). Trimming pared 0 bases from V and 6 bases from J, leaving 15 bases between. The CDR3 contains 16 residues. Germline-derived CDR1 and CDR2 are LGHDT and YNNKEL (reference sequence). CDR3 sequence: CASSQDRLVVGNIQYF. The CDR3 DNA follows: TGTGCCAGCAGCCAAGATCGACTAGTAGTGGGAAACATTCAGTACTTC.

The V call is TRBV19, the J call TRBJ1-5, with D possibly matching TRBD1 (5 bases). CDR1 is LNHDA and CDR2 is SQIVND in the germline V gene (reference sequence). The CDR3 has 15 amino acids. V lost 2 bases and J lost 7, with 15 bases in between. In nucleotides, the CDR3 is TGTGCCAGTAGTATACAGGGAAGCTATCAACAGCCCCAGCATTTT. It codes for CASSIQGSYQQPQHF.

The chain is built from TRBV18 and TRBJ2-1; 7 positions match TRBD2. Germline CDR1 is KGHSH and CDR2 is LQKENI. CDR3 length equals 16 residues. The V and J ends lost 3 bases and 7 bases, in that order; junction bases with no gene match: 12. In DNA, the CDR3 is TGTGCCAGCTCACCGAGAACTGGCGGGGGAGATAATGAGCAGTTCTTC. It translates to CASSPRTGGGDNEQFF.

This sequence joins TRBV18 and TRBJ1-2; D remains unclear. CDR1 and CDR2 (germline): KGHSH, LQKENI. The CDR3 is made up of 14 amino acids. V dropped 4 bases and J dropped 2 bases, with 11 bases sitting between them. The CDR3 DNA reads TGTGCCAGCTCACTGGTCGAAGCGAACTATGGCTACACCTTC. Amino acids: CASSLVEANYGYTF.